This TCR beta chain was obtained from a study of T cell responses to AZD1222 COVID-19 vaccine. As for the study in general: Pooled together were second doses at about 4 or about 12 weeks. Findings of the study overall: Donors were mostly white British, more females; clonal diversity possibly underestimated. Repertoire samples came only from after the peak T cell response. A rise in Spike-specific TCR breadth and depth followed two AZD1222 doses.

A word on this clone: What it recognizes is unknown.

Sequenced by immunoSEQ multiplex PCR; TCRdb stores in-frame clones only, minus some. Of 100,000 to 150,000 clones in the sample, under 90% were seen once. There are 17 residues in the CDR3. Trimming removed 1 base from V and 0 bases from J, with 15 bases in between. In germline, CDR1 is MNHNS, CDR2 SASEGT. V gene TRBV6-1 combines with J gene TRBJ2-5; D unclear. This TCR was sampled from an adult in good health. The starting material was peripheral blood, obtained on day 0 of AZD1222 vaccination. CDR3 in amino acids: CASSEEFVPDYQETQYF. DNA of the CDR3: TGTGCCAGCAGTGAAGAGTTCGTCCCTGACTACCAAGAGACCCAGTACTTC.